This T cell receptor (beta chain) came from a study of OX40 agonist ivuxolimab in advanced cancers. Study-level findings and limits: Nonresponders included some who also had low normalized T-cell clonal expansion.

Notes on this clone: Its matching antigen is unknown.

Profiled with immunoSEQ multiplex PCR; TCRdb holds only in-frame clones, not every one. Among 25,000 to 35,000 clones listed, less than 90% were seen once. Looked up from germline, CDR1 is LNHDA and CDR2 is SQIVND (reference sequence). The V and J ends lost 1 base and 6 bases respectively, with 13 bases between them. CDR3 length equals 15 residues. Sequences were derived from CD4+ or CD8+ T cells sorted from blood, sampled in a trial of the OX40 agonist ivuxolimab. The receptor's source is an adult with an advanced solid tumor such as melanoma, head and neck, liver or kidney cancer. J is TRBJ2-1 and V is TRBV19, with a weak D call TRBD1 (5 bases). This CDR3 is CASSIAGNSFNEQFF. CDR3 coding DNA: TGTGCCAGTAGTATAGCAGGGAATAGTTTCAATGAGCAGTTCTTC.